This T cell receptor beta chain was sequenced during a study of control samples from healthy donors and cancer patients. The table came from immunoSEQ multiplex PCR; TCRdb's copy has only in-frame clones and leaves some out. The data show approximately 220,000 clones, with about 95% seen just once and about 1.6% held by the top ten. Material: blood. This TCR came from a man aged 50 or older in good health.

Here the CDR3 DNA reads TGTGCCACCAGCAGAGGAGGGACAGGGGACACTGAAGCTTTCTTT. This encodes CATSRGGTGDTEAFF. The J gene is TRBJ1-1, the V gene TRBV15; TRBD1 matches 10 bases. After removal of 1 base from V and 3 bases from J, the junction contained 2 bases not matched to a gene. The CDR3 is 15 amino acids. Germline V gives CDR1 LNHNV, CDR2 YYDKDF (reference sequence).